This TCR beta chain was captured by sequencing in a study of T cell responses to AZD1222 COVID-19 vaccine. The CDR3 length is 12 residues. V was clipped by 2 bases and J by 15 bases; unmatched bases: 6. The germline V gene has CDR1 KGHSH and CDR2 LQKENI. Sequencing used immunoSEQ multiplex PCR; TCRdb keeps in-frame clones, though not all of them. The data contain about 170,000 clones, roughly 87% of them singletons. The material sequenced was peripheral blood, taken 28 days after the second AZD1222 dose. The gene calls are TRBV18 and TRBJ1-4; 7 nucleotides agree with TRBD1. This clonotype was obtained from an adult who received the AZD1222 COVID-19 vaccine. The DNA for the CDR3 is TGTGCCAGCTCACCAGGGACAGACGCGTTGTTTTTT. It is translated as CASSPGTDALFF.